The sequence of this T cell receptor beta chain was determined in a study of shared clonotypes between healthy human individuals. The germline CDR1 and CDR2 sequences are SGHVS and FNYEAQ. V shed 5 bases and J 7 bases; nucleotides not matched to a gene: 14. The CDR3 is 15 residues long. The assay was immunoSEQ multiplex PCR, and TCRdb's table has in-frame clones only and misses some. The sample has fewer than 3 million clones, around 93% seen once. Specimen: naive CD4+ T cells from PBMCs. This sample's subset: CD45RA+ positively selected. This chain connects TRBV7-6 to TRBJ2-7; TRBD2 aligns across 7 bases. The source is a man aged 18 to 29 in good health. Some clones in this sample may be carry-over from other donors' samples. In nucleotides, the CDR3 is TGTGCCAGCAGCCCTAGCGGCCCCCCTCCGGGGGAGCAGTACTTC. It is translated as CASSPSGPPPGEQYF.